The 24 T cell receptor beta chains reported below all come from one sample, sequenced in a study of T cell repertoires in cytomegalovirus infection. TCRdb re-derived calls from the reads in MiXCR, one entry per CDR3 protein. Of more than 400,000 distinct CDR3 sequences in the sample, about 26% are singletons; the top ten hold 13%. Sequencing was performed on PBMCs. These receptors were taken from a human donor in good health (CMV status not recorded). Some clones in this sample may be carry-over from other donors' samples.

This sequence joins TRBV7-9 and TRBJ2-3; 7 positions match TRBD2. There are 17 residues in the CDR3. Trimming took 5 bases from V and 2 from J; bases not matched to a gene: 13. The germline gives CDR1 SEHNR, CDR2 FQNEAQ (reference sequence). CDR3 nucleotide sequence: TGTGCCAGCAGCAAACCCGGGAGGAGGGTCGTCACAGATACGCAGTATTTT. This codes for CASSKPGRRVVTDTQYF.

This clonotype was seen at least ten times. The V gene is TRBV7-2, the J gene TRBJ1-2; D remains unclear. Trimming shortened V by 3 bases and J by 4 bases, and 15 bases separated the two germline ends. This CDR3 region has 15 residues. Germline lookup yields CDR1 SGHTA and CDR2 FQGNSA. CDR3 DNA: TGTGCCAGCAGCTTTCCGTTAGACGGGCCCTATGGCTACACCTTC. Residues: CASSFPLDGPYGYTF.

This clonotype turned up a few times. This chain connects TRBV18 to TRBJ2-5; no firm D call. The V and J ends lost 1 base and 2 bases respectively, with 11 bases between them. The CDR3 is made up of 15 amino acids. Germline lookup yields CDR1 KGHSH and CDR2 LQKENI. Here the CDR3 DNA reads TGTGCCAGCTCACCACGTCTGGACGGTCAAGAGACCCAGTACTTC. This sequence encodes CASSPRLDGQETQYF.

In this sample, this clonotype turned up a few times. The CDR3: CASSLLTSGAHNEQFF. The CDR3 DNA sequence: TGTGCCAGCAGCTTATTAACTAGCGGAGCGCACAATGAGCAGTTCTTC. The gene calls are TRBV7-6 and TRBJ2-1; 8 positions agree with TRBD2. J gave up 5 bases and V 2 bases, and 8 bases lay outside the gene matches. The germline gives CDR1 SGHVS, CDR2 FNYEAQ. The CDR3 runs 16 residues.

This clonotype was seen once. The chain has TRBV4-1 and TRBJ1-6; D remains ambiguous. The CDR3 totals 13 residues. Germline V CDR1 and CDR2: MGHRA, YSYEKL. V shed 0 bases and J shed 13 bases, with 10 bases lying between them. The CDR3 reads CASSQESDDPLHF. The DNA for the CDR3 is TGCGCCAGCAGCCAAGAATCGGACGATCCCCTCCACTTT.

The chain combines TRBV7-9 with TRBJ2-1, with 9 bases identical to TRBD1. CDR1 is SEHNR, CDR2 FQNEAQ, per germline (reference sequence). V lost 6 bases and J lost 4; bases outside the gene matches: 7. This CDR3 has 15 residues. The CDR3 region is CASRLRGQGYNEQFF. The CDR3 DNA reads TGTGCCAGCAGGCTCCGAGGACAGGGGTACAATGAGCAGTTCTTC.

V and J are TRBV6-2 or TRBV6-3 and TRBJ2-7; 7 bases are shared with TRBD2. The germline V gene encodes CDR1 MNHEY and CDR2 SVGEGT. There are 16 residues in the CDR3. J gave up 4 bases and V 5 bases, and 14 bases lay outside the gene matches. The CDR3 nucleotides are TGTGCCAGCAGTCCCCTTTTGGGCGGGAGCGGTTACGAGCAGTACGTC. This sequence encodes CASSPLLGGSGYEQYV.

The V gene is TRBV24-1, the J gene TRBJ1-2; D might be TRBD1 (5 bases). The V and J ends lost 4 bases and 2 bases respectively, with 10 bases between them. The CDR3 covers 14 residues. Looked up from germline, CDR1 is KGHDR and CDR2 is SFDVKD. CDR3 protein: CATSDPGRNYGYTF. The CDR3 nucleotides read TGTGCCACCAGTGACCCGGGACGGAACTATGGCTACACCTTC.

The chain couples TRBV5-4 to TRBJ1-1; 9 bases fit TRBD1. CDR3 length equals 14 residues. Germline loops: CDR1 SGHNT, CDR2 YYREEE (reference sequence). After removal of 2 bases from V and 3 bases from J, the junction contained 2 bases not matched to a gene. Here the CDR3 reads CASSLQGAYTEAFF. CDR3 nucleotide sequence: TGTGCCAGCAGCTTACAGGGGGCGTACACTGAAGCTTTCTTT.

CDR3 sequence: CASSTSGTDTDTQYF. The CDR3 DNA follows: TGTGCCAGTAGTACCTCCGGGACAGACACAGATACGCAGTATTTT. This chain links TRBV19 with TRBJ2-3, with 7 bases that match TRBD1. Germline V gene lookup returns CDR1 LNHDA and CDR2 SQIVND (reference sequence). The CDR3 runs to 15 residues. The V segment lost 4 bases and the J segment 2 bases; nucleotides outside the gene matches: 6.

The chain carries TRBV2 and TRBJ1-2; possibly TRBD1 for D (6 bases). Trimming removed 0 bases from V and 8 bases from J, with 10 bases in between. CDR1 and CDR2 from the germline V gene are SNHLY and FYNNEI. The CDR3 extends over 13 amino acids. CDR3 in DNA: TGTGCCAGCAGTGAAGCCGGGACATTAGGCTACACCTTC. It encodes CASSEAGTLGYTF.

The chain joins TRBV5-1 to TRBJ2-5; 10 nucleotides agree with TRBD1. The trim removed 3 bases at V and 3 bases at J, leaving 5 bases unmatched. Germline V CDR1 and CDR2: SGHRS, YFSETQ. The CDR3 length is 15 residues. CDR3 DNA: TGCGCCAGCAGCTATGCCGGGACAGGGGAAGAGACCCAGTACTTC. Amino acids: CASSYAGTGEETQYF.

The table lists this clonotype with a few counts. The chain has TRBV24-1 and TRBJ1-4; D not resolved. Trimming pared 4 bases from V and 4 bases from J, leaving 12 bases between. The CDR3 length is 15 residues. Germline CDR1 and CDR2: KGHDR and SFDVKD. CDR3 loop: CATSDLQPNNEKLFF. The CDR3 coding sequence is TGTGCCACCAGTGACCTACAGCCTAATAATGAAAAACTGTTTTTT.

This clonotype turned up a few times. The CDR3 spells CSVRLAQEKLFF. CDR3 coding DNA: TGCAGCGTTCGGTTGGCCCAAGAAAAACTGTTTTTT. V and J are TRBV29-1 and TRBJ1-4; D unresolved. V was trimmed by 5 bases and J by 8 bases, leaving 12 bases between them. Germline loops: CDR1 SQVTM, CDR2 ANQGSEA. The CDR3 loop spans 12 amino acids.

V and J are TRBV30 and TRBJ1-2, with TRBD1 as a possible D gene (6 bases). The CDR3 consists of 14 residues. CDR1 is GTSNPN and CDR2 is SVGIG in the germline V gene (reference sequence). Between the trimmed V and J ends, which lost 5 bases and 0 bases, there was a span of 13 bases. The chain's CDR3 is CAWAIGQPNYGYTF. The CDR3 DNA reads as TGTGCCTGGGCAATAGGACAGCCTAACTATGGCTACACCTTC.

There are many counts of this clonotype. The chain's CDR3 is CASSLASAPRVTDTQYF. The CDR3 bases are TGTGCCAGCAGCTTAGCTAGCGCCCCAAGGGTAACAGATACGCAGTATTTT. V and J are TRBV7-8 and TRBJ2-3; a possible D gene is TRBD2 (5 bases). This CDR3 is built from 17 residues. Germline lookup yields CDR1 SGHVS and CDR2 FQNEAQ. V gave up 0 bases and J gave up 3 bases, with 16 bases separating them. Together with reference TRBV7-8 and TRBJ2-3, the CDR3 gives the full variable domain: GAGVSQSPRYKVAKRGQDVALRCDPISGHVSLFWYQQALGQGPEFLTYFQNEAQLDKSGLPSDRFFAERPEGSVSTLKIQRTQQEDSAVYLCASSLASAPRVTDTQYFGPGTRLTVL.

The chain joins TRBV7-8 to TRBJ2-7; D might be TRBD1 (5 bases). The V gene's germline CDR1 is SGHVS and CDR2 FQNEAQ. V was clipped by 5 bases and J by 3 bases, with 11 bases between them. This CDR3 spans 13 amino acids. The CDR3 here is CASSRRDSYEQYF. CDR3 DNA sequence: TGTGCCAGCAGCAGAAGAGACAGCTACGAGCAGTACTTC. Supplemented by reference TRBV7-8 and TRBJ2-7, the full variable domain reads GAGVSQSPRYKVAKRGQDVALRCDPISGHVSLFWYQQALGQGPEFLTYFQNEAQLDKSGLPSDRFFAERPEGSVSTLKIQRTQQEDSAVYLCASSRRDSYEQYFGPGTRLTVT.

This clonotype was counted many times. The chain is built from TRBV7-2 and TRBJ1-1; D might be TRBD1 (5 bases). Trimming left V 3 bases short and J 4 bases short, with 24 bases between. This CDR3 spans 18 amino acids. Germline V lookup: CDR1 SGHTA, CDR2 FQGNSA. CDR3 sequence: CASSLGRAGALTSTEAFF. For the CDR3, the DNA is TGTGCCAGCAGCTTGGGGAGGGCCGGGGCTTTAACGAGCACTGAAGCTTTCTTT.

In DNA, the CDR3 is TGTGCCACCAGTGCTACCGGGACGTACGGTAAGAGGGGGTACGAGCAGTACGTC. It codes for CATSATGTYGKRGYEQYV. V is TRBV24-1 and J is TRBJ2-7; possible D gene TRBD1, 6 bases. In germline, CDR1 is KGHDR, CDR2 SFDVKD. This CDR3 comprises 18 residues. V dropped 5 bases and J dropped 4 bases, with 26 bases sitting between them.

V usage is TRBV28 and J usage is TRBJ1-5; D gene uncertain. Germline V gene data show CDR1 as MDHEN and CDR2 as SYDVKM. V lost 7 bases to trimming and J lost 7 bases, with 11 bases between them. The CDR3 has 12 residues. The CDR3 DNA is TGTGCCAGCAACCCGGGCGGGCAGCCCCAGCATTTT. This encodes CASNPGGQPQHF. The full variable domain, in which reference TRBV28 and TRBJ1-5 provide the parts outside the CDR3, is DVKVTQSSRYLVKRTGEKVFLECVQDMDHENMFWYRQDPGLGLRLIYFSYDVKMKEKGDIPEGYSVSREKKERFSLILESASTNQTSMYLCASNPGGQPQHFGDGTRLSIL.

The table lists this clonotype with a few counts. The chain links TRBV7-2 to TRBJ1-6; no definite D call. The CDR3 contains 15 residues. Germline V gene data show CDR1 as SGHTA and CDR2 as FQGNSA. V was cut by 3 bases and J by 5 bases, with 11 bases left in between. The CDR3 bases are TGTGCCAGCAGCTTGACCCGGACGGATAATTCACCCCTCCACTTT. Its protein is CASSLTRTDNSPLHF.

J is TRBJ2-1 and V is TRBV20-1, with TRBD2 identical over 14 bases. Trimming took 5 bases from V and 2 from J; bases not matched to a gene: 8. The CDR3 runs 17 residues. Per germline, CDR1 DFQATT and CDR2 SNEGSKA (reference sequence). CDR3 DNA: TGCAGTGCTTCTAGCCGGACTAGCGGGAGGACCTACAATGAGCAGTTCTTC. It encodes CSASSRTSGRTYNEQFF.

The CDR3 region is CSAIRTGKGGEQYF. The CDR3 DNA sequence: TGCAGTGCTATCAGGACAGGGAAGGGGGGCGAGCAGTACTTC. V gene TRBV20-1 combines with J gene TRBJ2-7; TRBD1 matches at 8 bases. Losses at the gene ends were 4 bases for V and 6 bases for J; bases not matched to a gene: 11. Germline V gene data show CDR1 as DFQATT and CDR2 as SNEGSKA (reference sequence). The CDR3 totals 14 residues.

This clonotype appeared a few times. This chain uses TRBV23-1 with TRBJ1-5; D not resolved. TRBV23-1 is an ORF; its function is uncertain. V was cut by 0 bases and J by 3 bases, with 9 bases left in between. The CDR3 has 15 amino acids. CDR3 amino acids: CASSQSREDNQPQHF. Here the CDR3 DNA reads TGCGCCAGCAGTCAATCTAGGGAGGACAATCAGCCCCAGCATTTT.